This T cell receptor beta chain comes out of a study of a mutant IDH1 vaccine in newly diagnosed glioma. At the level of the study: Onset of vaccination occurred 4-6 weeks following radiotherapy alone, or with temozolomide cycles. Before enrollment, the patients had been treated with radiotherapy alone, temozolomide alone, or both together. Most of them had received both. Regarding the study as a whole: Of the patients, 93.3% had vaccine-induced immune responses.

Some clones are missing from TCRdb's copy, which holds only in-frame ones; the method was immunoSEQ multiplex PCR. Here the sample spans tens of thousands of clones, 81% being singletons. As regards this clone: Its antigen is not identified.

CDR1 SGHTA and CDR2 FQGNSA come from the germline V gene. The CDR3 is 12 amino acids. Trimming took 8 bases from V and 6 from J; bases not matched to a gene: 4. Time point described: week 35, safety follow-up. Doses consisted of 300 ug of mutant IDH1 20-mer peptide each, paired with topical imiquimod. This rearrangement joins TRBV7-2 to TRBJ2-3, with 8 bases identical to TRBD2. The sequence derives from a man aged 40-49 years with glioma. The sequenced sample was PBMCs, obtained from a glioma patient whose treatment included an IDH1 peptide vaccine. In DNA form, the CDR3 reads TGTGCCAGCGCCCCGGGGGGGGATACGCAGTATTTT. Protein: CASAPGGDTQYF.